This record concerns one TCR beta chain sequence. Its antigen has not been determined. No qualities accompany the bases; no much larger clone lies one base away. This sample was taken from a study of control samples from healthy donors and cancer patients (dated by TCRdb to about 2020). Library preparation was by the immunoSEQ multiplex PCR assay. TCRdb stores this immuneACCESS table with in-frame sequences only. Part of the clones is absent; in the studies checked, under half of the shortfall reflects unresolved V genes, and no reason is known for the rest. The sample table holds around 130,000 clones, of which about 95% were seen once. The top ten clonotypes cover 3.6% of the sample. From the cysteine through the phenylalanine, the CDR3 covers 16 amino acids. The entry retains the CDR3 DNA only, 48 bases that are in frame from base 1. V and J are truncated by 6 bases and 7 bases respectively, leaving an intervening sequence of 19 bases. As encoded in the germline V gene (reference sequence), CDR1 is SEHNR while CDR2 is FQNEAQ.

Recombination linked TRBV7-9 to TRBJ1-6; no D gene can be assigned with confidence. Material for sequencing was blood. The source of this sequence is a man between 25 and 39 years old in good health. The DNA sequence is given as TGTGCCAGCAGAAACACGCGGGCAGCAACCAATTCACCCCTCCACTTT. This yields the protein CASRNTRAATNSPLHF.